These T cell receptor beta chains were read from a single sample in a study of post-analysis software for immune sequencing data. From the PCR reads, TCRdb called clonotypes with MiXCR, one entry per CDR3 protein. This sample carries 750,000 to 950,000 distinct CDR3 sequences, around 50% of them seen once, and the ten largest clones take 4% to 5.5%. Sequencing was carried out using blood. These receptors were taken from a girl aged 10 to 17 with multiple sclerosis. The CDR3 runs from the conserved cysteine through the conserved F or W. D genes are given only for firm matches. For some rows the clone size is stated as once, few or many, or as a class when expanded; others skip it.

CDR3,DNA,D,V,size,J
CASTPGPQVGYTF,TGCGCCAGCACACCGGGACCCCAGGTGGGCTACACCTTC,NA,TRBV5-1,once,TRBJ1-2
CASSQGRDYQETQYF,TGTGCCAGCAGCCAAGGCCGGGACTACCAAGAGACCCAGTACTTC,NA,TRBV4-2,NA,TRBJ2-5
CASTGRGAIYEQYF,TGTGCCAGCACCGGCCGGGGGGCGATCTACGAGCAGTACTTC,NA,TRBV7-2,few,TRBJ2-7
CSATRGGGSAYEQYF,TGCAGTGCTACGCGCGGCGGGGGGTCAGCCTACGAGCAGTACTTC,TRBD2,TRBV20-1,few,TRBJ2-7
CSVGGRGRTDTQYF,TGCAGTGTCGGCGGGAGAGGACGCACAGATACGCAGTATTTT,TRBD2,TRBV20-1,NA,TRBJ2-3
CATSRGLAGSRGNNEQFF,TGTGCCACCAGCAGAGGTCTAGCGGGATCGCGGGGGAACAATGAGCAGTTCTTC,TRBD2,TRBV15,once,TRBJ2-1
CASSTPRDNYEQYF,TGTGCCAGCAGCACACCCCGGGACAACTACGAGCAGTACTTC,NA,TRBV7-9,NA,TRBJ2-7
CASSSNPETQYF,TGTGCCAGCAGCTCCAACCCAGAGACCCAGTACTTC,NA,TRBV7-9,once,TRBJ2-5
CASSPNDWGYTF,TGCGCCAGCAGCCCGAATGACTGGGGCTACACCTTC,NA,TRBV5-1,NA,TRBJ1-2
CASSLDQSGYEQYF,TGTGCCAGCAGCTTAGATCAGAGTGGCTACGAGCAGTACTTC,NA,TRBV7-9,NA,TRBJ2-7
CSAPLPGGDLTQYF,TGCAGTGCCCCCCTTCCGGGAGGGGACCTTACCCAGTACTTC,TRBD2,TRBV20-1,NA,TRBJ2-5
CASSFRDLDGYTF,TGTGCCAGCAGCTTCCGGGATCTCGATGGCTACACCTTC,NA,TRBV7-9,few,TRBJ1-2
CASSERKSSYNEQFF,TGCGCCAGCAGTGAGCGGAAGAGCTCCTACAATGAGCAGTTCTTC,NA,TRBV5-1,NA,TRBJ2-1
CASRTDNNEQFF,TGTGCCAGCAGGACAGATAACAATGAGCAGTTCTTC,NA,TRBV2,NA,TRBJ2-1
CASRRSGENTDTQYF,TGTGCCAGCAGACGAAGCGGGGAGAACACAGATACGCAGTATTTT,TRBD2,TRBV7-6,NA,TRBJ2-3
CSVAAGTAYGYTF,TGCAGCGTCGCAGCGGGGACAGCTTATGGCTACACCTTC,TRBD1,TRBV29-1,NA,TRBJ1-2
CASSLYRVTNSPLHF,TGTGCCAGCAGCCTGTACAGGGTTACGAATTCACCCCTCCACTTT,NA,TRBV5-6,NA,TRBJ1-6
CAISESSVEQYF,TGTGCCATCAGTGAGTCGTCAGTTGAGCAGTACTTC,NA,TRBV10-3,few,TRBJ2-7
CSARNRGWNTEAFF,TGCAGTGCTAGGAACAGGGGGTGGAACACTGAAGCTTTCTTT,TRBD1,TRBV20-1,NA,TRBJ1-1
CATSRDQTGELFF,TGTGCCACCAGCAGAGACCAGACCGGGGAGCTGTTTTTT,NA,TRBV15,NA,TRBJ2-2
CASSLRDRAGELFF,TGTGCCAGCAGCCTCCGGGACAGGGCCGGGGAGCTGTTTTTT,TRBD1,TRBV11-1,NA,TRBJ2-2
CASSQDSVRANVLTF,TGCGCCAGCAGCCAGGACAGCGTCAGGGCCAACGTCCTGACTTTC,NA,TRBV5-1,NA,TRBJ2-6
CASRLAGSIDSYNEQFF,TGTGCCAGCAGACTAGCGGGATCAATAGACTCCTACAATGAGCAGTTCTTC,TRBD2,TRBV5-8,NA,TRBJ2-1
CAIRRGAQRRETQYF,TGTGCCATCAGAAGGGGTGCCCAACGACGAGAGACCCAGTACTTC,NA,TRBV10-3,NA,TRBJ2-5
CASSLAVGGWTETQYF,TGTGCCAGCAGCTTAGCGGTGGGGGGATGGACGGAGACCCAGTACTTC,NA,TRBV7-9,NA,TRBJ2-5
CSVERERNEKLFF,TGCAGCGTTGAAAGAGAGAGGAATGAAAAACTGTTTTTT,NA,TRBV29-1,NA,TRBJ1-4
CASGNGGSYEQYF,TGTGCCAGCGGGAACGGGGGCTCCTACGAGCAGTACTTC,NA,TRBV9,NA,TRBJ2-7
CASSPNAGRSADTQYF,TGTGCCAGCTCACCTAACGCAGGGAGAAGCGCAGATACGCAGTATTTT,NA,TRBV18,NA,TRBJ2-3
CSAQRAPGGVYEQYF,TGCAGTGCTCAAAGGGCTCCGGGGGGCGTCTACGAGCAGTACTTC,NA,TRBV20-1,NA,TRBJ2-7
CSAQTSRETQYF,TGCAGTGCCCAGACTAGTAGGGAGACCCAGTACTTC,NA,TRBV20-1,NA,TRBJ2-5
CASSLVGLARTYNEQYF,TGCGCCAGCAGCTTGGTGGGACTAGCGAGAACCTACAATGAGCAGTACTTC,TRBD2,TRBV5-1,NA,TRBJ2-7